This T cell receptor beta chain was captured by sequencing in a study of Tregs in tolerant kidney transplant recipients. General study results and limits: Tregs expanded with activated donor B cells seemed most donor-specific.

CDR3 length: 17 residues. CDR1 and CDR2 (germline): SGHVS, FNYEAQ. J was trimmed by 4 bases and V by 1 base; bases with no gene match: 12. As concerns this clone: Antigen unknown.

Assay used: immunoSEQ multiplex PCR; TCRdb lists only in-frame clones, some missing. The data show some 80,000 clones, under 98% seen once. The chain has TRBV7-6 and TRBJ1-2, with TRBD1 matching 7 bases. This sequence was found in a human donor who received a combined kidney and bone marrow transplant. This material consisted of CD4+ T cells from blood, taken before the transplant. The CDR3 DNA reads TGTGCCAGCAGCTTAGAAGCGGGAGGAGAGGGGGCCTATGGCTACACCTTC. Residues: CASSLEAGGEGAYGYTF.